This TCR beta chain derives from a study of T cell responses to AZD1222 COVID-19 vaccine. Germline lookup yields CDR1 KGHSH and CDR2 LQKENI. V lost 4 bases and J 0 bases, leaving 13 bases between the germline ends. The CDR3 extends over 17 amino acids. Points on this clone: Antigen unknown.

The repertoire was sequenced with immunoSEQ multiplex PCR; TCRdb's copy has only in-frame clones and lacks some. The sample lists roughly 160,000 clones; about 91% were seen once. The study, taken as a whole, reports: Spike-specific TCR repertoires showed rising breadth and depth after two AZD1222 doses. Among those given AZD1222, only 5 to 7 were seropositive at baseline. Mostly white British, mostly female donors; authors suggested clonal diversity may be underestimated. Targeting of unmutated variant regions was reportedly seen in nearly half of spike-specific TCRs.

This rearrangement joins TRBV18 to TRBJ2-6; tentative D call: TRBD2 (6 bases). This TCR was sampled from an adult in good health. The sequencing here drew on peripheral blood, taken on day 0 of MenACWY control vaccination. This CDR3 is CASSLRGTISGANVLTF. For the CDR3, the DNA is TGTGCCAGCTCACTCCGCGGGACGATCTCTGGGGCCAACGTCCTGACTTTC.